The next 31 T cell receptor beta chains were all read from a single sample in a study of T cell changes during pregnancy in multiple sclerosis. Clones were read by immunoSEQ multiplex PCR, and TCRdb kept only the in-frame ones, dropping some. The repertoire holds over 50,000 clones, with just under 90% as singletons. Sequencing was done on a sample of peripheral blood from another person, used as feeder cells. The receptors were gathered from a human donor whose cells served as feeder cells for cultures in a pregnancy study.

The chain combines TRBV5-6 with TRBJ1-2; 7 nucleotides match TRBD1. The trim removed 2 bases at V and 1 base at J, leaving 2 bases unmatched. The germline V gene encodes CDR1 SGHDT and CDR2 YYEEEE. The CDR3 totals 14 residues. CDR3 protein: CASSFGTVNYGYTF. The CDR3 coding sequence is TGTGCCAGCAGCTTTGGGACAGTTAACTATGGCTACACCTTC.

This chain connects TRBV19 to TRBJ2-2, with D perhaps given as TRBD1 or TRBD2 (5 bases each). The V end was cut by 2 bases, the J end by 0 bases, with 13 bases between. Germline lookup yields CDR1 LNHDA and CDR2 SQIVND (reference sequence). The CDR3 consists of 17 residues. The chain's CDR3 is CASSILPGTANTGELFF. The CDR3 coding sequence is TGTGCCAGTAGTATACTCCCCGGGACCGCGAACACCGGGGAGCTGTTTTTT.

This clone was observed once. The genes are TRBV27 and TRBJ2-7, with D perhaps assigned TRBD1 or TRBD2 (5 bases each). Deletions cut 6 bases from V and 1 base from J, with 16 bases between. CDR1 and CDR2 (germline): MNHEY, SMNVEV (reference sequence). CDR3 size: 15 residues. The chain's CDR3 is CASRLRGRASYEQYF. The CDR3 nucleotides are TGTGCCAGCAGGCTTCGGGGACGGGCGTCCTACGAGCAGTACTTC.

The CDR3 DNA reads TGTGCCAGCAGCTATTTGGCCGGGAGGGGGGACGAGCAGTACTTC. Its protein is CASSYLAGRGDEQYF. J is TRBJ2-7 and V is TRBV5-6, with 8 bases lining up with TRBD2. Looked up from germline, CDR1 is SGHDT and CDR2 is YYEEEE. J lost 5 bases, V lost 3 bases, and 10 bases had no gene match. The CDR3 runs 15 residues.

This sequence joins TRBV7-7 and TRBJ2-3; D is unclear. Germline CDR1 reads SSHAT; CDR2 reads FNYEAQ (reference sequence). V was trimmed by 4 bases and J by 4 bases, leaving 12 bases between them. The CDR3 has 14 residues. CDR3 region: CASSSSLPPDTQYF. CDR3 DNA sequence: TGTGCCAGCAGCTCATCTCTTCCCCCAGATACGCAGTATTTT.

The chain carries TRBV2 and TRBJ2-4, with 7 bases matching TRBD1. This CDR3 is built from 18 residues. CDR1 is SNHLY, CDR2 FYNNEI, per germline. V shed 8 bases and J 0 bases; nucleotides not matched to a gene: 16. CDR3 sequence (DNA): TGTGCCAGCCTACCGATAAGAGGGGGCATGCTAGCCAAAAACATTCAGTACTTC. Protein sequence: CASLPIRGGMLAKNIQYF.

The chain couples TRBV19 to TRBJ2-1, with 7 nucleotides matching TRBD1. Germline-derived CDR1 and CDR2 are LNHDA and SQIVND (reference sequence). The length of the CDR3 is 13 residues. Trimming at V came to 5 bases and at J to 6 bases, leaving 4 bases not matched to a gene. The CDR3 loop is CASSGTVINEQFF. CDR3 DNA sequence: TGTGCCAGTAGTGGGACAGTCATCAATGAGCAGTTCTTC.

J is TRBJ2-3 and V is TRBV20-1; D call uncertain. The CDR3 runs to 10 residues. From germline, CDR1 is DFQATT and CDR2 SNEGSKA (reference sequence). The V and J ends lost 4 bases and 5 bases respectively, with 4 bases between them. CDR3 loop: CSAKIDTQYF. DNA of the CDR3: TGCAGTGCTAAAATAGATACGCAGTATTTT.

The CDR3 protein is CASSLDSPQNYGYTF. In DNA, the CDR3 is TGCGCCAGCAGCTTGGACAGCCCCCAGAACTATGGCTACACCTTC. The chain recombines TRBV5-1 with TRBJ1-2; no firm D call. Germline assignment: CDR1 SGHRS and CDR2 YFSETQ. The CDR3 is made up of 15 amino acids. Trimming pared 0 bases from V and 2 bases from J, leaving 11 bases between.

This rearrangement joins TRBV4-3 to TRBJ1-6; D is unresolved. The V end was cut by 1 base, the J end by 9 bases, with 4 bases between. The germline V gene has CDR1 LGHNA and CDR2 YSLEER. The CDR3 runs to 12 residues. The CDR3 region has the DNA TGCGCCAGCAGCCAAGGGACTTCACCCCTCCACTTT. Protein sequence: CASSQGTSPLHF.

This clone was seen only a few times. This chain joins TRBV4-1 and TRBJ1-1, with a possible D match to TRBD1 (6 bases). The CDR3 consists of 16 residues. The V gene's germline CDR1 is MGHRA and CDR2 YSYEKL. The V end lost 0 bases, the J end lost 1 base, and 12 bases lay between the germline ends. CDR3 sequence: CASSQESLTGNTEAFF. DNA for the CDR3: TGCGCCAGCAGCCAAGAATCCCTGACAGGGAACACTGAAGCTTTCTTT.

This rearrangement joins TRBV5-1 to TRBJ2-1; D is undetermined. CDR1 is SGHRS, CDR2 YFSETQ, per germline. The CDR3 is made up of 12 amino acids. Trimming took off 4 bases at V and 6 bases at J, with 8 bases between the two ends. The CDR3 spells CASSLFLNEQFF. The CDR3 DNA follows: TGCGCCAGCAGCCTCTTCCTCAATGAGCAGTTCTTC. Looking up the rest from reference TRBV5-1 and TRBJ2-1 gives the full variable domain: KAGVTQTPRYLIKTRGQQVTLSCSPISGHRSVSWYQQTPGQGLQFLFEYFSETQRNKGNFPGRFSGRQFSNSRSEMNVSTLELGDSALYLCASSLFLNEQFFGPGTRLTVL.

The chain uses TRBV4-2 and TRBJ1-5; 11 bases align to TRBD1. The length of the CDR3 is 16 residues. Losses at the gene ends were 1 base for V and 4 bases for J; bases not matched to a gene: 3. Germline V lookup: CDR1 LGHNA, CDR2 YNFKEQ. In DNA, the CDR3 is TGTGCCAGCAGCCAAGCGGACAGGGGGCTTAATCAGCCCCAGCATTTT. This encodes CASSQADRGLNQPQHF.

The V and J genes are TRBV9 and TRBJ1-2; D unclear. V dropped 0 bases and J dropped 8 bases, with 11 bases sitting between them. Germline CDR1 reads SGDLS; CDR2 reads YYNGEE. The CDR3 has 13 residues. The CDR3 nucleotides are TGTGCCAGCAGCGTAGGAGGGTCGAAAGGCTACACCTTC. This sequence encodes CASSVGGSKGYTF.

CDR3 sequence reads: CASSMILDSGQGYNEQFF. The CDR3 DNA reads TGTGCCAGTAGTATGATTTTAGATTCGGGACAGGGATACAATGAGCAGTTCTTC. The V and J genes are TRBV19 and TRBJ2-1, with 9 bases aligning to TRBD1. Unmatched junction bases numbered 13, after V lost 3 bases and J lost 4 bases. This CDR3 has 18 amino acids. Germline values: CDR1 LNHDA, CDR2 SQIVND (reference sequence).

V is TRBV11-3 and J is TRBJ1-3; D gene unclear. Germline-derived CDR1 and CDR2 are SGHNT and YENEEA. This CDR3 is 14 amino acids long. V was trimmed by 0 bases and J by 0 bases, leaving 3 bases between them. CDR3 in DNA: TGTGCCAGCAGCTTAGACGACTCTGGAAACACCATATATTTT. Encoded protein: CASSLDDSGNTIYF.

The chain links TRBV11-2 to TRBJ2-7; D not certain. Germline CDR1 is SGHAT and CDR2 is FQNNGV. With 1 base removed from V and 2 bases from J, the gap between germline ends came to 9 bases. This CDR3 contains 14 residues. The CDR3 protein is CASSLVWAPYEQYF. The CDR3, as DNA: TGTGCCAGCAGCTTAGTTTGGGCCCCCTACGAGCAGTACTTC.

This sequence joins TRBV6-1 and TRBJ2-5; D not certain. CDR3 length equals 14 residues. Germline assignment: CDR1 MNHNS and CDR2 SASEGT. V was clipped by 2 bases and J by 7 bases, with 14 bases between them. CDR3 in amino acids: CASSEIYQKGTQYF. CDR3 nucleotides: TGTGCCAGCAGTGAAATATATCAAAAAGGGACCCAGTACTTC.

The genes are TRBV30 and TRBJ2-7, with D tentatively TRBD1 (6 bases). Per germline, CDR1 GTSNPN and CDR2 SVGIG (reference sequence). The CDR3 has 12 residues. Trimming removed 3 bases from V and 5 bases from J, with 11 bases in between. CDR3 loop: CAWRRGMDEQYF. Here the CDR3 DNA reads TGTGCCTGGAGGAGGGGGATGGACGAGCAGTACTTC.

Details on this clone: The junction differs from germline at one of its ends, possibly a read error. CDR3 sequence reads: CASSLGVSGTDPYEQYF. CDR3 DNA: TGTGCTAGCAGCTTGGGGGTTTCGGGGACCGATCCCTACGAGCAGTACTTC. The chain is built from TRBV5-5 and TRBJ2-7; D possibly uses TRBD1 or TRBD2 (5 bases each). The germline V gene encodes CDR1 SGHKS and CDR2 YYEKEE (reference sequence). This CDR3 contains 17 residues. The entire variable domain, with the rest obtained from reference TRBV5-5 and TRBJ2-7, is as follows: DAGVTQSPTHLIKTRGQQVTLRCSPISGHKSVSWYQQVLGQGPQFIFQYYEKEERGRGNFPDRFSARQFPNYSSELNVNALLLGDSALYLCASSLGVSGTDPYEQYFGPGTRLTVT.

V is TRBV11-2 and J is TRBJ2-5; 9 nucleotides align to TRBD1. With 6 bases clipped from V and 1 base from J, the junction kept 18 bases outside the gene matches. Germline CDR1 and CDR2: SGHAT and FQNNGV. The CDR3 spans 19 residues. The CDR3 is CASRRTGEGLATPQETQYF. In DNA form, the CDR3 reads TGTGCCAGCAGGCGGACAGGGGAGGGCCTAGCTACGCCCCAAGAGACCCAGTACTTC.

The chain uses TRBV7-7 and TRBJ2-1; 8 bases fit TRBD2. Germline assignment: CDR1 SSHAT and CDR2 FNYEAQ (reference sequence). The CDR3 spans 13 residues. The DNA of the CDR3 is TGTGCTAGCGCCCCGACCTCGGGGGGGAAGCAGTTCTTC. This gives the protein CASAPTSGGKQFF.

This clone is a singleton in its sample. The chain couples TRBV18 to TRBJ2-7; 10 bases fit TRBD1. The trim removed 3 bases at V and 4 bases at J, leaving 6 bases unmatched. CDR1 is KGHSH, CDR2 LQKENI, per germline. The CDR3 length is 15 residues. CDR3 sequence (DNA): TGTGCCAGCTCACCGGGACAGGGGATTGGTTACGAGCAGTACTTC. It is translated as CASSPGQGIGYEQYF.

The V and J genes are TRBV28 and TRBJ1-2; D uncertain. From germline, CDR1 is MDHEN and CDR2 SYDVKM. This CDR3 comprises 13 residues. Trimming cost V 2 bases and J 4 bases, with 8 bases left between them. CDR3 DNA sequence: TGTGCCAGCAGTTTAGCCCGGGCCTATGGCTACACCTTC. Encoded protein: CASSLARAYGYTF.

The CDR3 sequence: CASSKRGLAGGPRSVHTDTQYF. The CDR3 nucleotides are TGTGCCAGCAGCAAACGGGGTCTAGCGGGAGGGCCGAGGTCGGTACACACAGATACGCAGTATTTT. The genes are TRBV21-1 and TRBJ2-3; the D segment call TRBD2 is taken from the table without a DNA check. TRBV21-1 represents a pseudogene. The CDR3 is 22 amino acids.

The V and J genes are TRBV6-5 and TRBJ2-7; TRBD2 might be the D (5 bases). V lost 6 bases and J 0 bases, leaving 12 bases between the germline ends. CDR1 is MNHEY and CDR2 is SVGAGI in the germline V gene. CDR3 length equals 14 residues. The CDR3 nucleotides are TGTGCCAGCAGGGCGACGGGGAGCTCCTACGAGCAGTACTTC. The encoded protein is CASRATGSSYEQYF.

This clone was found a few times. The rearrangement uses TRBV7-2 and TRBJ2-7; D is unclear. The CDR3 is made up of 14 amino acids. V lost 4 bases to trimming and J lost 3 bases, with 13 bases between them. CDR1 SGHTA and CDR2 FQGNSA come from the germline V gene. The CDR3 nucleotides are TGTGCCAGCAGCTCCAACCTACAGAACTACGAGCAGTACTTC. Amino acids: CASSSNLQNYEQYF.

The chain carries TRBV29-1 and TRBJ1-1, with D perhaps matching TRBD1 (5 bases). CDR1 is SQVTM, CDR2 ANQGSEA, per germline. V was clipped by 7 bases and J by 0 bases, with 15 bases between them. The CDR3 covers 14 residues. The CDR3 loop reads CSGGHLTMNTEAFF. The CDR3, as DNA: TGCAGCGGTGGACACTTAACTATGAACACTGAAGCTTTCTTT.

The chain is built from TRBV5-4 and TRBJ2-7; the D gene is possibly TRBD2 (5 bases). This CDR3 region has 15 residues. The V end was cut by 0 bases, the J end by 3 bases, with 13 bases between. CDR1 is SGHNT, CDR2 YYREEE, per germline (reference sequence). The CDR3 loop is CASSLESGIYYEQYF. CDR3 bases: TGTGCCAGCAGCTTGGAGAGCGGTATATACTACGAGCAGTACTTC.

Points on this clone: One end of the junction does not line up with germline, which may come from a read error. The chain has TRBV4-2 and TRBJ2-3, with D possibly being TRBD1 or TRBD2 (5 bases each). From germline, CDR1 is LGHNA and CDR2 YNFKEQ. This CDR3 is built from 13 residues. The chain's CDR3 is CASSQVQGDAQYF. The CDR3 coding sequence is TGTGCCAGCAGCCAAGTCCAGGGAGATGCGCAGTATTTT.

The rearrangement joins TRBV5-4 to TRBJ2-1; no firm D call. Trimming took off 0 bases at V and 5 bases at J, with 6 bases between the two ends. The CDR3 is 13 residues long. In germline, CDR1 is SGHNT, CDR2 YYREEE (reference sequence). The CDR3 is CASSLVTDNEQFF. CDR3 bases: TGTGCCAGCAGCTTGGTTACGGACAATGAGCAGTTCTTC.